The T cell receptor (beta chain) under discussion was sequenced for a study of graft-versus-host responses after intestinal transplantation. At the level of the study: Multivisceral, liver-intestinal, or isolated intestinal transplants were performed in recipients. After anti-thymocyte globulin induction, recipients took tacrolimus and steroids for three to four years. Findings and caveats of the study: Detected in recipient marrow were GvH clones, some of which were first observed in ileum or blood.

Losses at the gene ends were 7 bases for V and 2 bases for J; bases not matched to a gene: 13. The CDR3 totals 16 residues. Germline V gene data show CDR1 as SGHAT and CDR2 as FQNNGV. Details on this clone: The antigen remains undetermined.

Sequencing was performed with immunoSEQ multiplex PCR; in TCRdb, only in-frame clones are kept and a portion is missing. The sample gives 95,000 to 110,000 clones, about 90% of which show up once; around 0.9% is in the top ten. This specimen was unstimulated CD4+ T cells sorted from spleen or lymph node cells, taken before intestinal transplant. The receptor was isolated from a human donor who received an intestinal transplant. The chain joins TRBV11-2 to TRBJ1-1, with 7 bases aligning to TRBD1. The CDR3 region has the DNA TGTGCCAGCACCCCAGCACCGGGACAGCTTAACACTGAAGCTTTCTTT. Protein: CASTPAPGQLNTEAFF.